The 20 T cell receptor beta chains given below trace back to one sample, sequenced in a study of identical twins. From the 5' RACE reads, TCRdb called clonotypes with MiXCR, one entry per CDR3 protein. This sample has more than 1.5 million distinct CDR3 sequences, with about 30% found just once. The sample was cord blood. Receptor source: a newborn girl in good health.

This rearrangement joins TRBV10-3 to TRBJ2-5; 8 bases align to TRBD1. V dropped 2 bases and J dropped 11; count of bases not matched to a gene: 10. In germline, CDR1 is ENHRY, CDR2 SYGVKD. CDR3 length equals 14 residues. Written as DNA, the CDR3 is TGTGCCATCAGTGAGCGACAGGGGATCAATGAGCAGTACTTC. Its translation is CAISERQGINEQYF.

The chain combines TRBV5-1 with TRBJ2-2, with D tentatively TRBD2 (5 bases). CDR3 length equals 16 residues. Trimming took off 2 bases at V and 3 bases at J, with 14 bases between the two ends. Germline CDR1 SGHRS, CDR2 YFSETQ. CDR3 amino acids: CASSFLNGVDTGELFF. The CDR3, as DNA: TGCGCCAGCAGCTTTCTTAACGGGGTGGACACCGGGGAGCTGTTTTTT.

About this clonotype: It may be a read error: a sequence one base away is much more abundant. V usage is TRBV29-1 and J usage is TRBJ2-5; 10 bases match TRBD2. Judging by the DNA end, TRBJ2-7 fits better; the J call may be wrong. The CDR3 loop spans 16 amino acids. CDR1 is SQVTM and CDR2 is ANQGSEA in the germline V gene. CDR3 loop: CSVEDEAGGLGYEQYF. The CDR3 nucleotides read TGCAGCGTTGAAGACGAAGCGGGAGGGCTTGGTTACGAGCAGTACTTC.

V and J are TRBV10-3 and TRBJ2-5; no definite D call. This CDR3 contains 14 residues. Trimming shortened V by 3 bases and J by 7 bases, and 15 bases separated the two germline ends. Looked up from germline, CDR1 is ENHRY and CDR2 is SYGVKD. CDR3: CAISDSPGKGTQYF. CDR3 sequence (DNA): TGTGCCATCAGTGACAGTCCTGGAAAGGGGACCCAGTACTTC.

This clonotype was seen a single time. CDR3 nucleotides: TGCGCCAGCAGCTTGGATGGGCTCGAGGCCGAGCAGTACTTC. Translating it yields CASSLDGLEAEQYF. The chain recombines TRBV5-1 with TRBJ2-7; no reliable D call. The CDR3 spans 14 residues. Germline loops: CDR1 SGHRS, CDR2 YFSETQ. Between the trimmed V and J ends, which lost 0 bases and 6 bases, there was a span of 13 bases.

To note about this clonotype: The junction shows a germline mismatch at one end, possibly a read error. V usage is TRBV20-1 and J usage is TRBJ1-1; D is unresolved. Germline CDR1 reads DFQATT; CDR2 reads SNEGSKA (reference sequence). The CDR3 covers 13 residues. CDR3 nucleotides: TGCAGTGCCTTACAGAAAACGAACACTGAGGCTTTCTTT. This translates into CSALQKTNTEAFF.

This clonotype has more than one count but fewer than ten. The rearrangement uses TRBV24-1 and TRBJ2-3; 13 nucleotides match TRBD2. From germline, CDR1 is KGHDR and CDR2 SFDVKD. Unmatched junction bases numbered 5, after V lost 0 bases and J lost 0 bases. The CDR3 is 19 residues long. CDR3 sequence: CATSDLRLAGGPSTDTQYF. CDR3 sequence (DNA): TGTGCCACCAGTGATTTGAGACTAGCGGGGGGACCTAGCACAGATACGCAGTATTTT.

This clonotype occurred a few times. The chain carries TRBV3-1 and TRBJ2-7; no clear D gene. CDR3 length: 14 residues. The germline V and J ends were trimmed by 1 base and 4 bases, with 11 bases remaining between them. Germline V gene sequence: CDR1 LGHDT, CDR2 YNNKEL (reference sequence). CDR3 sequence reads: CASSQGAPAYEQYF. In DNA form, the CDR3 reads TGTGCCAGCAGCCAAGGGGCCCCCGCATACGAGCAGTACTTC.

This chain uses TRBV11-3 with TRBJ2-3; weak D call: TRBD1 (5 bases). CDR1 and CDR2 from the germline V gene are SGHNT and YENEEA. The CDR3 is 13 residues long. The V gene lost 5 bases and the J gene lost 2 bases, with 8 bases spanning the gap. CDR3 region: CASSMDNTDTQYF. The CDR3 DNA is TGTGCCAGCAGCATGGACAACACAGATACGCAGTATTTT.

This clonotype was picked up a small number of times. The chain carries TRBV3-1 and TRBJ1-1, with D possibly matching TRBD1 (5 bases). V lost 5 bases, J lost 6 bases, and 16 bases lay in between. The CDR3 is 14 amino acids. Germline CDR1 LGHDT, CDR2 YNNKEL (reference sequence). This CDR3 reads CASSSEIRGAEAFF. The CDR3, as DNA: TGTGCCAGCAGCTCTGAGATACGGGGGGCTGAAGCTTTCTTT.

This clonotype was seen more than once but under ten times. The chain is built from TRBV11-1 and TRBJ1-1; possibly TRBD1 for D (6 bases). CDR3 size: 15 residues. V was cut by 2 bases and J by 5 bases, with 15 bases left in between. Germline-derived CDR1 and CDR2 are SGHAT and FQDESV (reference sequence). The CDR3 loop reads CASSLYGGARTEAFF. The CDR3 coding sequence is TGTGCCAGCAGCTTATATGGGGGGGCGCGGACTGAAGCTTTCTTT.

The chain is built from TRBV12-3 or TRBV12-4 and TRBJ1-6; D is uncertain. V was trimmed by 6 bases and J by 8 bases, leaving 17 bases between them. This CDR3 comprises 15 residues. The CDR3 protein is CASSRFEGRDSPLHF. CDR3 nucleotide sequence: TGTGCCAGCAGCAGGTTCGAGGGTCGCGATTCACCCCTCCACTTT.

This rearrangement joins TRBV20-1 to TRBJ1-6; D is perhaps TRBD1 (6 bases). The V gene lost 6 bases and the J gene lost 8 bases, with 17 bases spanning the gap. Germline V gene data show CDR1 as DFQATT and CDR2 as SNEGSKA (reference sequence). This CDR3 region has 14 residues. The CDR3 nucleotides are TGCAGTGCGCGCCACCGGGACAATGATTCACCCCTCCACTTT. Translated: CSARHRDNDSPLHF.

There are a few counts of this clonotype. The CDR3 DNA is TGTGCCACCAGTGAACCTTTCTGGGGGGATACGCAGTATTTT. Protein product: CATSEPFWGDTQYF. The chain combines TRBV24-1 with TRBJ2-3; D may be TRBD1 or TRBD2 (5 bases each). This CDR3 comprises 14 residues. V was trimmed by 4 bases and J by 6 bases, leaving 13 bases between them. Per germline, CDR1 KGHDR and CDR2 SFDVKD.

This clonotype occurred once. Just one base apart from a much larger clone, this may be a read error. The CDR3 region is CASSEGSLQDTQYF. CDR3 bases: TGTGCCAGCAGTGAGGGCAGCCTACAAGATACCCAGTACTTC. The V gene is TRBV2, the J gene TRBJ2-5; D gene unclear. The CDR3 consists of 14 residues. Germline assignment: CDR1 SNHLY and CDR2 FYNNEI.

This chain links TRBV28 with TRBJ2-7; 8 bases agree with TRBD1. V lost 2 bases to trimming and J lost 5 bases; unmatched junction nucleotides: 11. This CDR3 is built from 16 residues. CDR1 and CDR2 from the germline V gene are MDHEN and SYDVKM. CDR3 in amino acids: CASSLAGTGPKDEQYF. The CDR3 nucleotides are TGTGCCAGCAGTTTAGCCGGGACAGGTCCTAAAGACGAGCAGTACTTC.

The chain is built from TRBV5-1 and TRBJ2-7, with TRBD2 identical over 7 bases. The germline V gene has CDR1 SGHRS and CDR2 YFSETQ. The CDR3 consists of 15 residues. Losses at the gene ends were 4 bases for V and 3 bases for J; bases not matched to a gene: 10. CDR3 region: CASSASPQRGYEQYF. CDR3 bases: TGCGCCAGCAGCGCGTCCCCTCAGCGGGGCTACGAGCAGTACTTC. Full variable domain (outside the CDR3, taken from reference TRBV5-1 and TRBJ2-7): KAGVTQTPRYLIKTRGQQVTLSCSPISGHRSVSWYQQTPGQGLQFLFEYFSETQRNKGNFPGRFSGRQFSNSRSEMNVSTLELGDSALYLCASSASPQRGYEQYFGPGTRLTVT.

This clonotype was detected only a few times. The chain links TRBV10-3 to TRBJ2-1, with 8 bases identical to TRBD2. The J call may be mistaken, given a closer DNA end match to TRBJ2-7. The germline gives CDR1 ENHRY, CDR2 SYGVKD. The CDR3 spans 16 residues. CDR3 DNA: TGTGCCATCAGTCGGTCTAGCGGGTACTCCTACAATGAGCAGTACTTC. Translation gives CAISRSSGYSYNEQYF.

This clonotype came up a few times. J is TRBJ2-2 and V is TRBV7-6, with 14 bases fitting TRBD2. This CDR3 comprises 19 residues. Germline CDR1 and CDR2: SGHVS and FNYEAQ. After removal of 3 bases from V and 5 bases from J, the junction contained 11 bases not matched to a gene. CDR3 sequence (DNA): TGTGCCAGCAGCTTTTCCGGGACTAGCGGGAGTCTGAGGACCGGGGAGCTGTTTTTT. This gives the protein CASSFSGTSGSLRTGELFF.

As to this clonotype: One junction end disagrees with the germline gene, perhaps due to a read error. The chain employs TRBV5-1 and TRBJ2-3; D gene unclear. This CDR3 is 13 amino acids long. Per the germline V gene, CDR1 is SGHRS and CDR2 is YFSETQ. CDR3 sequence (DNA): TGCGCCAGCAGCTTGGAACTCACAGATACGCGGTATTTT. This gives the protein CASSLELTDTRYF.